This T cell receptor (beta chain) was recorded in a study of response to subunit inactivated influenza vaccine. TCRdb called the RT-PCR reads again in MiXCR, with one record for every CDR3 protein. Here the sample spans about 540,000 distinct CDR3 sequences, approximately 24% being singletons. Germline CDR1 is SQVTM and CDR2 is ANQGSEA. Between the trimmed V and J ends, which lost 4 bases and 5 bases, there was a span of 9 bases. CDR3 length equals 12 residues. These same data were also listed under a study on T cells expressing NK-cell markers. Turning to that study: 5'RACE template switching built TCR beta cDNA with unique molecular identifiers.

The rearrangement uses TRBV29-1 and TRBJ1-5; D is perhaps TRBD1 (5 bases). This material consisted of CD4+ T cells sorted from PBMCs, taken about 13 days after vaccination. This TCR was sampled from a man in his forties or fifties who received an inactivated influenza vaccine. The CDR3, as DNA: TGCAGCGTTGGCGGGGGACATCAGCCCCAGCATTTT. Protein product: CSVGGGHQPQHF.